The T cell receptor beta chain described here comes from a study of blood T cells in healthy people across ages. Combining a sample-barcoded 5' primer with a J-beta primer mix, a second PCR ran for roughly 6 to 12 cycles. MiXCR was run by TCRdb on the 5' RACE reads, yielding one entry per CDR3 protein. The sample consists of about 1.5 million distinct CDR3 sequences, around two fifths of them appearing once. The CDR3 is 16 amino acids. Germline V gene sequence: CDR1 SGHRS, CDR2 YFSETQ. The V end was cut by 4 bases, the J end by 1 base, with 15 bases between. The rearrangement joins TRBV5-1 to TRBJ2-1, with TRBD2 as a possible D gene (6 bases). Sequencing was performed on blood. This TCR derives from a woman aged 18-29 years in good health. The CDR3 region has the DNA TGCGCCAGCAGCCGGACGGGGGATCGTTCCTACAATGAGCAGTTCTTC. Amino acids: CASSRTGDRSYNEQFF.